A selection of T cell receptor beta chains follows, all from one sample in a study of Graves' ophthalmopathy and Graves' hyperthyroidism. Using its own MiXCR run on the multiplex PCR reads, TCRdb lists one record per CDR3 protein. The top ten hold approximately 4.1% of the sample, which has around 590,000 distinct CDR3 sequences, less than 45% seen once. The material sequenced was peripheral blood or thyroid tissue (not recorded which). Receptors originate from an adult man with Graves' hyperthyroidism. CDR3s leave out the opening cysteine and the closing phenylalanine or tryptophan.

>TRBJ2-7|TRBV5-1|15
ASSLYLSGTTSHEQY
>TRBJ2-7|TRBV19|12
ASSIDRRTYEQY
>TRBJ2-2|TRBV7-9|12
ASSFQGSTGELF
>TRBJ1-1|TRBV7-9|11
ASSPSPDIGAF
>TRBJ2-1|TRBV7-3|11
ASSLGPVNEQF
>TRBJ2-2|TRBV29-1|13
SATGGGRLTGELF
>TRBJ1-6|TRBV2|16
ASSEAGQGASYNSPLH
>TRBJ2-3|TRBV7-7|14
ASSLGQGAFSDTQY
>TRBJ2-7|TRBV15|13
ATSLQTGVSYEQY
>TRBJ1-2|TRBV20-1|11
SARSGTGVGYT
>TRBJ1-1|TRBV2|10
ASTKDRDQAF
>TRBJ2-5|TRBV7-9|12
ASSFGLAGETQY
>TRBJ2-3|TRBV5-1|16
ASSFPGGDRPSTDTQY
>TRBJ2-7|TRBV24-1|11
ATSDTTAGEQY
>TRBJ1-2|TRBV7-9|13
ASSQGTGGFYGYT